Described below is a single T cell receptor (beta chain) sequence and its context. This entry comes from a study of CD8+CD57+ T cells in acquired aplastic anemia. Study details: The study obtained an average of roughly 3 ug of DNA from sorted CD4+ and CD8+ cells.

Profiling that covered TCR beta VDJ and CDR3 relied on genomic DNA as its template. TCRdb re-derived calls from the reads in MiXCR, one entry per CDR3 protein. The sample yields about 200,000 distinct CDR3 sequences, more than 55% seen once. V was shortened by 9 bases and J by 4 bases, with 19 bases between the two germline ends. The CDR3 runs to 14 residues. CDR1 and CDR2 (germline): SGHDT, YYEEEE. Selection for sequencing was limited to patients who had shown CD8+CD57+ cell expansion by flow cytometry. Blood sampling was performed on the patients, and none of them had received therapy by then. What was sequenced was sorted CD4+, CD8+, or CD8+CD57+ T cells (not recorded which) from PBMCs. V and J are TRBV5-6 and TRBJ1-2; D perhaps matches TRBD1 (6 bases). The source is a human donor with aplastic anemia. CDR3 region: CATRPTGLGYGYTF. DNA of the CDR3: TGTGCCACCAGGCCCACAGGGCTCGGCTATGGCTACACCTTC. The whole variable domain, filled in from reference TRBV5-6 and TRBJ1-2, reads DAGVTQSPTHLIKTRGQQVTLRCSPKSGHDTVSWYQQALGQGPQFIFQYYEEEERQRGNFPDRFSGHQFPNYSSELNVNALLLGDSALYLCATRPTGLGYGYTFGSGTRLTVV.